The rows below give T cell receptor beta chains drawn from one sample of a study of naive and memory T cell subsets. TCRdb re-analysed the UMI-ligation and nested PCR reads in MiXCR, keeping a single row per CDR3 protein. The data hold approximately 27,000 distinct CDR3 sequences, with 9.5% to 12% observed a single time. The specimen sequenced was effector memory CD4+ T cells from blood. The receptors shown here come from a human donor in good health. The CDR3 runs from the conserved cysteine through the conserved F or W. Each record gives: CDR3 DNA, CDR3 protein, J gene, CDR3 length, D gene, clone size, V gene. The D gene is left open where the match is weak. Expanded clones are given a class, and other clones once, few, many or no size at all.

TGTGCCAGCAGCTTAGGGATAGGGGGGGAGACCCAGTACTTC CASSLGIGGETQYF TRBJ2-5 14 - - TRBV7-3
TGTGCCAGCATCCGGACAGATATTTATGAAGCTTTCTTT CASIRTDIYEAFF TRBJ1-1 13 - medium-sized TRBV12-3/TRBV12-4
TGTGCCAGCAAACCAAGTGGGGGTACTGGGGCCAACGTCCTGACTTTC CASKPSGGTGANVLTF TRBJ2-6 16 - many TRBV7-8
TGTGCCAGCAGCCAAACTTTGAGCGGGGCGTTATCCTACGAGCAGTACTTC CASSQTLSGALSYEQYF TRBJ2-7 17 TRBD2 many TRBV4-2
TGTGCCAGCAGCCCAACAGGAGGCGGAGGCTACACCTTC CASSPTGGGGYTF TRBJ1-2 13 - - TRBV6-2/TRBV6-3
TGCAGTGCTCTAATTCCTCAGGGGACCCCCTACGAGCAGTACTTC CSALIPQGTPYEQYF TRBJ2-7 15 - many TRBV20-1
TGTGCCAGCAGTTACCCAGAGACCCAGTACTTC CASSYPETQYF TRBJ2-5 11 - many TRBV6-2/TRBV6-3
TGCAGCGGGCAGGGAAACACTGAAGCTTTCTTT CSGQGNTEAFF TRBJ1-1 11 - - TRBV29-1
TGTGCCAGCAGCTTGTACGGGATCCATCAGCCCCAGCATTTT CASSLYGIHQPQHF TRBJ1-5 14 - few TRBV5-6
TGTGCCAGCAGCCACCGGACTAGCGGGAGGTTCGGAGATACGCAGTATTTT CASSHRTSGRFGDTQYF TRBJ2-3 17 TRBD2 - TRBV3-1
TGTGCCAGCAGCCAAGAGTCCGCGGGGGCCAACGTCCTGACTTTC CASSQESAGANVLTF TRBJ2-6 15 - many TRBV4-2
TGTGCCAGCACCGCCAACGGGGCGGGCGCAGATACGCAGTATTTT CASTANGAGADTQYF TRBJ2-3 15 - - TRBV2
TGTGCCAGCACCAAAAGTGGGGGGAACACCGGGGAGCTGTTTTTT CASTKSGGNTGELFF TRBJ2-2 15 - many TRBV7-8
TGTGCCAGCAGCTTAGGTGCGACGGTGCCGGAACTGTTTTTT CASSLGATVPELFF TRBJ1-4 14 - - TRBV11-2
TGCGCCAGCAGCCCCGGGACAGGGGCCCGTAATCAGCCCCAGCATTTT CASSPGTGARNQPQHF TRBJ1-5 16 TRBD1 - TRBV4-3
TGTGCCAGCACCCGCCAGCGGGGGGCTTTCGGTAATGAGCAGTTCTTC CASTRQRGAFGNEQFF TRBJ2-1 16 TRBD2 many TRBV12-3/TRBV12-4
TGCGCCAGCAGCCAAGATCTCAGCGGGGGGACTTACAATGAGCAGTTCTTC CASSQDLSGGTYNEQFF TRBJ2-1 17 TRBD2 few TRBV4-3
TGTGCCAGCAGCTTTGTCGGGCCCCAGCATTTT CASSFVGPQHF TRBJ1-5 11 - - TRBV5-8
TGTGCCAGCAGGGGCTTGAGGAACACTGAAGCTTTCTTT CASRGLRNTEAFF TRBJ1-1 13 - - TRBV6-2/TRBV6-3
TGTGCCAGCAGCCCCCGACAGGGTCCCTCTCCGATATCCTACGAGCAGTACTTC CASSPRQGPSPISYEQYF TRBJ2-7 18 TRBD1 few TRBV6-2/TRBV6-3
TGTGCCAGTCACCCTAAGGGACTGCCGGGACAGGGGAACTATGGCTACACCTTC CASHPKGLPGQGNYGYTF TRBJ1-2 18 TRBD1 - TRBV6-1
TGTGCCAGCAGCTCGGGACAGAAGCAAGAGACCCAGTACTTC CASSSGQKQETQYF TRBJ2-5 14 TRBD1 once TRBV5-4
TGTGCCATCAGTGGTTCTACCGGAGGAAACACCATATATTTT CAISGSTGGNTIYF TRBJ1-3 14 - - TRBV10-3
TGTGCCAGCAGTTTACTGCGGGACACCGGGGAGCTGTTTTTT CASSLLRDTGELFF TRBJ2-2 14 - few TRBV12-3/TRBV12-4
TGTGCCAGCAGCCTGGGGGGTTATAGCAATCAGCCCCAGCATTTT CASSLGGYSNQPQHF TRBJ1-5 15 - medium-sized TRBV7-9
TGTGCCTGGAGTGTAGACCCCGGGCGTCACAGGGGGCCGGGAGACACTGAAGCTTTCTTT CAWSVDPGRHRGPGDTEAFF TRBJ1-1 20 TRBD1 many TRBV30